The following is a TCR beta chain sequence with its context. Its specificity is not known. The sample originates from a study of T cell repertoires in cytomegalovirus infection. The overall study: Recently identified HLA-C-restricted CMV epitopes were among the peptides used. Indications came from public TCR beta signatures; they pointed to CMV infection and to a matching HLA type. General study results and limits: CMV carriers having the relevant HLA were flagged by cumulative public TCR beta family frequency. Clonotype analysis showed dominance of the ex vivo response by HLA-C-restricted CMV-specific TCR beta clonotypes.

MiXCR, run by TCRdb on the reads, gives a single entry per CDR3 protein. The table records about 83,000 distinct CDR3 sequences, approximately 46% of them present only once. Germline CDR1 reads LNHDA; CDR2 reads SQIVND (reference sequence). This CDR3 contains 17 residues. Trimming removed 5 bases at V and 7 bases at J, with 23 bases between. Here the sequenced sample was CD8+ T cells from cultured PBMCs, taken from culture after CMV antigen stimulation. This clonotype was sampled from a human donor in good health (CMV status not recorded). Some clones in this sample may be carry-over from other donors' samples. The chain joins TRBV19 to TRBJ1-4, with D maybe TRBD1 (5 bases). The CDR3 spells CASSPNPGTPRSEKLFF. The CDR3 region has the DNA TGTGCCAGTAGTCCCAACCCCGGGACGCCTCGGAGTGAAAAACTGTTTTTT. Full variable domain (outside the CDR3, taken from reference TRBV19 and TRBJ1-4): DGGITQSPKYLFRKEGQNVTLSCEQNLNHDAMYWYRQDPGQGLRLIYYSQIVNDFQKGDIAEGYSVSREKKESFPLTVTSAQKNPTAFYLCASSPNPGTPRSEKLFFGSGTQLSVL.